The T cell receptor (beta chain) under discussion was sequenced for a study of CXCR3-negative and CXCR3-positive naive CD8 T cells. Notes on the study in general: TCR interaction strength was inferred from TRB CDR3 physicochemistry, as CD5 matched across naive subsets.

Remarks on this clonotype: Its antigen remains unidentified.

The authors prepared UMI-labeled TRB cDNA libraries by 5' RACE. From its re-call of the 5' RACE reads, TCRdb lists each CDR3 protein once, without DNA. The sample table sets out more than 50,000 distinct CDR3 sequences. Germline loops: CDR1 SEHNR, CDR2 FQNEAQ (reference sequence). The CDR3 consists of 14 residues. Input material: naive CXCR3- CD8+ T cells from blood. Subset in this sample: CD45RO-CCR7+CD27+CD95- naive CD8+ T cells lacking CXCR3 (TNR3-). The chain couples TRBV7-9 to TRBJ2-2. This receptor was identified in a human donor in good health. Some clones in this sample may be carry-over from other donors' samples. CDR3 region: CASSHEPRPGELFF.